Each of the 6 T cell receptor beta chains below was sequenced from the same sample in a study of cytomegalovirus exposure and HLA in healthy donors. Generated by immunoSEQ multiplex PCR, the TCRdb table keeps only in-frame clones and is missing some. The sample includes some 160,000 clones, roughly nine tenths of them seen just once. Sequenced input: PBMCs. The receptors originated from a man aged 18 to 35 in good health and CMV-seronegative.

The V gene is TRBV6-1, the J gene TRBJ1-1; a possible D gene is TRBD1 (6 bases). V was shortened by 4 bases and J by 4 bases, with 13 bases between the two germline ends. The CDR3 totals 14 residues. The germline V gene encodes CDR1 MNHNS and CDR2 SASEGT. The CDR3 nucleotides read TGTGCCAGCAGTGTAGTGGGGGCCTCCACTGAAGCTTTCTTT. It codes for CASSVVGASTEAFF.

This clone was seen a handful of times. The chain combines TRBV6-1 with TRBJ1-1; no reliable D call. V dropped 6 bases and J dropped 5 bases, with 16 bases sitting between them. The CDR3 loop spans 14 amino acids. Germline V gives CDR1 MNHNS, CDR2 SASEGT. The chain's CDR3 is CASRDGRVGTEAFF. The CDR3 coding sequence is TGTGCCAGCAGGGATGGGAGGGTCGGGACTGAAGCTTTCTTT.

This rearrangement joins TRBV5-4 to TRBJ1-1; D might be TRBD1 (6 bases). This CDR3 is built from 14 residues. Trimming pared 2 bases from V and 3 bases from J, leaving 11 bases between. The germline gives CDR1 SGHNT, CDR2 YYREEE (reference sequence). The CDR3 sequence is CASSFRGGDTEAFF. CDR3 in DNA: TGTGCCAGCAGCTTTAGGGGGGGGGACACTGAAGCTTTCTTT. The full variable domain, with the rest looked up from reference TRBV5-4 and TRBJ1-1, is ETGVTQSPTHLIKTRGQQVTLRCSSQSGHNTVSWYQQALGQGPQFIFQYYREEENGRGNFPPRFSGLQFPNYSSELNVNALELDDSALYLCASSFRGGDTEAFFGQGTRLTVV.

This sequence joins TRBV10-2 and TRBJ2-7; tentatively, D is TRBD1 (6 bases). The germline V gene encodes CDR1 WSHSY and CDR2 SAAADI. V was trimmed by 5 bases and J by 0 bases, leaving 17 bases between them. The CDR3 is 16 amino acids. The CDR3 protein is CASSPHGRGNSYEQYF. The CDR3, as DNA: TGCGCCAGCAGTCCCCACGGCAGGGGAAACTCCTACGAGCAGTACTTC.

The chain couples TRBV5-4 to TRBJ1-1, with 7 bases aligning to TRBD1. Looked up from germline, CDR1 is SGHNT and CDR2 is YYREEE (reference sequence). The V gene end was trimmed by 0 bases and the J gene end by 5 bases; junction bases not matched to a gene: 13. The CDR3 length is 17 residues. In DNA, the CDR3 is TGTGCCAGCAGCTTGGTCTTCGGGCCAAGGGGGCGAACTGAAGCTTTCTTT. Translation: CASSLVFGPRGRTEAFF.

J is TRBJ1-2 and V is TRBV20-1; D not certain. Germline CDR1 DFQATT, CDR2 SNEGSKA (reference sequence). This CDR3 has 11 residues. Trimming took 0 bases from V and 8 from J, leaving 7 bases between them. CDR3: CSARELEGYTF. DNA for the CDR3: TGCAGTGCTAGAGAACTGGAGGGCTACACCTTC.